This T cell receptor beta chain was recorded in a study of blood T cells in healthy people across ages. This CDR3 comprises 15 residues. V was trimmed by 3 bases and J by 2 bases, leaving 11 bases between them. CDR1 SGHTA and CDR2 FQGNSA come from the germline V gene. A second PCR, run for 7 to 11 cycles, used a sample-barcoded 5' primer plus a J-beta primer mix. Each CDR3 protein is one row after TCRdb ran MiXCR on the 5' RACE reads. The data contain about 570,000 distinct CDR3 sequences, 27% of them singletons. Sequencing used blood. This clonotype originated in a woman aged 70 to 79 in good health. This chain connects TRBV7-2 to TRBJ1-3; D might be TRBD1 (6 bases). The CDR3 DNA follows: TGTGCCAGCAGCTTCCTAGGGGGTGCTGGAAACACCATATATTTT. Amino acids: CASSFLGGAGNTIYF. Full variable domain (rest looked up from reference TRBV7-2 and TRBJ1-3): GAGVSQSPSNKVTEKGKDVELRCDPISGHTALYWYRQSLGQGLEFLIYFQGNSAPDKSGLPSDRFSAERTGGSVSTLTIQRTQQEDSAVYLCASSFLGGAGNTIYFGEGSWLTVV.